This T cell receptor beta chain was observed in a study of neurological immune-mediated disorders. Overall study: Most of the 34 multiple sclerosis patients had relapsing-remitting disease; 3 had secondary progressive.

Study observations and caveats: None of the CDR3 amino acid sequences of expanded clones were shared across subjects, and this suggested private repertoires in all groups.

With regard to this clonotype: Its matching antigen is unknown.

From the 5' RACE reads, TCRdb called clonotypes with MiXCR, one entry per CDR3 protein. The sample contains 39,000 or so distinct CDR3 sequences, roughly 2.5% of which appear only once. The germline CDR1 and CDR2 sequences are LGHDT and YNNKEL (reference sequence). This CDR3 has 16 residues. The ends were cut back, 3 bases at V and 4 bases at J, with 15 bases in the middle. The V gene is TRBV3-1, the J gene TRBJ2-2; D gene uncertain. The specimen was PBMCs. The receptor was isolated from a man aged 25 to 40 with multiple sclerosis. The CDR3 DNA reads as TGTGCCAGCAGCCAGGCCCTGAAACGTTCCACCGGGGAGCTGTTTTTT. This gives the protein CASSQALKRSTGELFF.